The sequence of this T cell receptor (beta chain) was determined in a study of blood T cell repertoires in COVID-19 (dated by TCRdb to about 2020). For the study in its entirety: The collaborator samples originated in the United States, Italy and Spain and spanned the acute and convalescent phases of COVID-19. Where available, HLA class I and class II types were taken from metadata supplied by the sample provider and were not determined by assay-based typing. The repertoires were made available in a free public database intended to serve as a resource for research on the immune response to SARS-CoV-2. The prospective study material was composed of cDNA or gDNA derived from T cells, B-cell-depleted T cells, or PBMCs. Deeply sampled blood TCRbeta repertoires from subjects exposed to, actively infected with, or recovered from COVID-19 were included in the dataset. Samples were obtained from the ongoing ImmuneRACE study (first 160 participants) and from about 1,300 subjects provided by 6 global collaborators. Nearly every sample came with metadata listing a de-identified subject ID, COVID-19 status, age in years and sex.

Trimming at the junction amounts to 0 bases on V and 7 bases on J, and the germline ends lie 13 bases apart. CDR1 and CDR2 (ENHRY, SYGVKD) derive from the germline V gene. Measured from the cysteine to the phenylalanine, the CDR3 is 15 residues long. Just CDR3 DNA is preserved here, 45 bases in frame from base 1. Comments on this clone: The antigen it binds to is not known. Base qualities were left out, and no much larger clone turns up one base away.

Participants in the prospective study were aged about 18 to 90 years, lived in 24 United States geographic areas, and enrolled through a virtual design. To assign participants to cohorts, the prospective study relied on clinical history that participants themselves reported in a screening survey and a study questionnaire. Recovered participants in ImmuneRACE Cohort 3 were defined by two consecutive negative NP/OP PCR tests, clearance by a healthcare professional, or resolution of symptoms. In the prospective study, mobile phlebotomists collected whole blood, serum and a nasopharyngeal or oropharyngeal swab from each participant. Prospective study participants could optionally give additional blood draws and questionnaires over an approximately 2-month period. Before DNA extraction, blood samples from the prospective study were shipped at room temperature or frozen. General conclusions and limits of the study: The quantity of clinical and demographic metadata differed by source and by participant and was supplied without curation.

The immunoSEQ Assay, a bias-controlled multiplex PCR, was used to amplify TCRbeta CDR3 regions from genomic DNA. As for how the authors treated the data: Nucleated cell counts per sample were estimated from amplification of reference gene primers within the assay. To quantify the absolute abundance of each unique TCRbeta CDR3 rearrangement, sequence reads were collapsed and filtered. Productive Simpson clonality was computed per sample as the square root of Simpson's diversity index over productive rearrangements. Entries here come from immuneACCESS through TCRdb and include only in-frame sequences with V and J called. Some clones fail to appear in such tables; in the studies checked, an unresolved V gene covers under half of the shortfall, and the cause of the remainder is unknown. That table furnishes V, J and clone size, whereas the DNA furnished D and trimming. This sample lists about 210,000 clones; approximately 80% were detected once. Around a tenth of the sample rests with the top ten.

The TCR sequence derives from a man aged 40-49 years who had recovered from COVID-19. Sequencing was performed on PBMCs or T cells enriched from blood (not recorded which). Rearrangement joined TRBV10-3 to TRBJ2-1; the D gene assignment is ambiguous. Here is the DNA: TGTGCCATCAGTGAGTCCACCACTACCCGTAATGAGCAGTTCTTC. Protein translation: CAISESTTTRNEQFF.